The 5 T cell receptor beta chains listed next were all sequenced from one sample in a study of T cells after yellow fever vaccination. MiXCR, applied by TCRdb to the 5' RACE reads, yields one record per CDR3 protein. The data show some 560,000 distinct CDR3 sequences, about a sixth seen once. The sample was PBMCs, taken 5 days after the first yellow fever vaccination. These receptor sequences come from a man between 18 and 35 years old who received the YFV17D yellow fever vaccine.

This clonotype was recorded a few times. This sequence joins TRBV6-2 or TRBV6-3 and TRBJ2-2, with TRBD1 as a possible D gene (6 bases). Between the trimmed V and J ends, which lost 9 bases and 4 bases, there was a span of 18 bases. CDR3 length: 15 amino acids. Germline CDR1 is MNHEY and CDR2 is SVGEGT. CDR3 nucleotides: TGTGCCAGTAGCTTATCGGCAGGGGCCACCGGGGAGCTGTTTTTT. This sequence encodes CASSLSAGATGELFF.

V and J are TRBV20-1 and TRBJ2-1, with 7 positions matching TRBD1. Per the germline V gene, CDR1 is DFQATT and CDR2 is SNEGSKA (reference sequence). V dropped 6 bases and J dropped 0; count of bases not matched to a gene: 11. CDR3 size: 16 residues. CDR3 coding DNA: TGCAGTGCAACCCAGTCGACAGGGAGCTCCTACAATGAGCAGTTCTTC. Amino acid sequence: CSATQSTGSSYNEQFF.

J is TRBJ1-2 and V is TRBV20-1; D gene unclear. Germline assignment: CDR1 DFQATT and CDR2 SNEGSKA (reference sequence). CDR3 length equals 9 residues. V was clipped by 4 bases and J by 6 bases, with 3 bases between them. CDR3 residues: CSAMDGYTF. The CDR3 region has the DNA TGCAGTGCTATGGATGGCTACACCTTC.

This chain uses TRBV7-2 with TRBJ2-1; 12 bases agree with TRBD1. The CDR3 spans 15 residues. Losses at the gene ends were 6 bases for V and 7 bases for J; bases not matched to a gene: 7. Looked up from germline, CDR1 is SGHTA and CDR2 is FQGNSA. For the CDR3, the DNA is TGTGCCAGCAGTCCGGGACAGGGGGCATTTAATGAGCAGTTCTTC. Its protein is CASSPGQGAFNEQFF.

V is TRBV6-1 and J is TRBJ1-6; the D is unclear. The germline gives CDR1 MNHNS, CDR2 SASEGT. The CDR3 loop spans 13 amino acids. The V gene lost 10 bases and the J gene lost 15 bases, with 22 bases spanning the gap. The CDR3 region has the DNA TGTGCCATCAACCCAACGGGGTATGGACTCCTCCACTTT. This translates into CAINPTGYGLLHF.